The clone carrying this TCR beta chain was seen only once. No antigen is known for it. The entry originates in a study of shared clonotypes between healthy human individuals. As for the study in general: Per donor, CD8 memory used one plate, CD8 naive used two, CD4 memory used three and CD4 naive used three.

The CDR3 is made up of 14 amino acids. The V gene end was trimmed by 6 bases and the J gene end by 7 bases; junction bases not matched to a gene: 5. CDR1 SGHRS and CDR2 YFSETQ come from the germline V gene. Study conclusions and caveats: Incompleteness in sorted-subset sequencing, despite large depth, was shown by rarefaction.

The CD4+ fraction was divided into a CD45RA+ naive subset and a CD45RA-negative memory subset. An assay was performed, and its level was deep. Sequenced by immunoSEQ multiplex PCR; TCRdb stores in-frame clones only, minus some. Here the sample spans fewer than 3 million clones, 92% being singletons. The rearrangement links TRBV5-1 to TRBJ2-1; 12 positions match TRBD2. The clonotype was recovered from a man between 18 and 35 years old in good health. Some clones in this sample may be carry-over from other donors' samples. Sequencing was performed on naive CD4+ T cells from PBMCs. Subset noted: CD45RA+ positively selected. CDR3 bases: TGCGCCAGCAACGGACTAGCGGGAAATAATGAGCAGTTCTTC. Translating it yields CASNGLAGNNEQFF.